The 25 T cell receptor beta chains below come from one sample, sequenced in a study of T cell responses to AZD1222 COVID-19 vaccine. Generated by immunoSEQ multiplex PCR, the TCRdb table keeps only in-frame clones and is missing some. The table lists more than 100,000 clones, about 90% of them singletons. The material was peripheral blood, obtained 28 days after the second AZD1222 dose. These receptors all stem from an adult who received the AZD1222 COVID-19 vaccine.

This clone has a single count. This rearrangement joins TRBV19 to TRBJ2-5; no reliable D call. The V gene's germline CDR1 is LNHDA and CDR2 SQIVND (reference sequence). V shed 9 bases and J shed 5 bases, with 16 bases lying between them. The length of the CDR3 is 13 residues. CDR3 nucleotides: TGTGCCAGCCGGGTGGTAGGTCTTGAGACCCAGTACTTC. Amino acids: CASRVVGLETQYF.

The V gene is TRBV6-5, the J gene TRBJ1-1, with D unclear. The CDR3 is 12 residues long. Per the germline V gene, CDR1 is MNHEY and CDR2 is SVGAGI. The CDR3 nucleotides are TGTGTAACCGATTGGAGGAACACTGAAGCTTTCTTT. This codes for CVTDWRNTEAFF.

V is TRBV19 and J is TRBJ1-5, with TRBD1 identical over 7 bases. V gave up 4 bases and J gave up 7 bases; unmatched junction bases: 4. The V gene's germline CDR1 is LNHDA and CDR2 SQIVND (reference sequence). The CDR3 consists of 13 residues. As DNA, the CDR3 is TGTGCCAGTAGTACAGACAGGGAACAGCCCCAGCATTTT. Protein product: CASSTDREQPQHF.

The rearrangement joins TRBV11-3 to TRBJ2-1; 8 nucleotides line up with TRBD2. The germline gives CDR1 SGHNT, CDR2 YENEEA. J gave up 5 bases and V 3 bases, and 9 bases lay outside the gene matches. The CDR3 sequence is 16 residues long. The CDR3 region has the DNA TGTGCCAGCAGCTTGGTCTTTAGCGGGGAGAACAATGAGCAGTTCTTC. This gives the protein CASSLVFSGENNEQFF.

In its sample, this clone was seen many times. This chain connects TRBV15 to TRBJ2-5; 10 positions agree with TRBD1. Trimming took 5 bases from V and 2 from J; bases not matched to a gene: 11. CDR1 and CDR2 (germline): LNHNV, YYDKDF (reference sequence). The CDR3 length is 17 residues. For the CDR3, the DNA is TGTGCCACCAGCGGCCACGGGACAGGGGTTCTTCAAGAGACCCAGTACTTC. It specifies CATSGHGTGVLQETQYF.

For the CDR3, the DNA is TGTGCCAGTAGCGGGACAGGGATTAGCAATCAGCCCCAGCATTTT. It translates to CASSGTGISNQPQHF. V is TRBV19 and J is TRBJ1-5; 9 nucleotides align to TRBD1. Germline V gene sequence: CDR1 LNHDA, CDR2 SQIVND (reference sequence). Unmatched junction bases numbered 3, after V lost 6 bases and J lost 0 bases. The CDR3 consists of 15 residues.

CDR3 in DNA: TGTGCCAGCAGTTTATATCGAGCGGGGGGACAGGGGCCTCAGCCCCAGCATTTT. This gives the protein CASSLYRAGGQGPQPQHF. This chain joins TRBV27 and TRBJ1-5, with TRBD1 matching over 10 bases. Unmatched junction bases numbered 12, after V lost 1 base and J lost 6 bases. The V gene's germline CDR1 is MNHEY and CDR2 SMNVEV (reference sequence). The CDR3 covers 18 residues.

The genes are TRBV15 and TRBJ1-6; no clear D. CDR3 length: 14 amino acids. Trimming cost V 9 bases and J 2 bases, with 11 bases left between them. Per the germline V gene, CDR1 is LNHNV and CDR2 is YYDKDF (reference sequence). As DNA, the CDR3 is TGTGCCACGCAGCCGGTGGCCTATAATTCACCCCTCCACTTT. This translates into CATQPVAYNSPLHF.

CDR3 protein: CASSIGGRASYNEQFF. The CDR3 nucleotides read TGTGCCAGTAGTATAGGCGGCAGGGCCTCCTACAATGAGCAGTTCTTC. J is TRBJ2-1 and V is TRBV19; a weak D match, TRBD1 (5 bases). The CDR3 sequence is 16 residues long. The ends were cut back, 1 base at V and 0 bases at J, with 10 bases in the middle. CDR1 LNHDA and CDR2 SQIVND come from the germline V gene (reference sequence).

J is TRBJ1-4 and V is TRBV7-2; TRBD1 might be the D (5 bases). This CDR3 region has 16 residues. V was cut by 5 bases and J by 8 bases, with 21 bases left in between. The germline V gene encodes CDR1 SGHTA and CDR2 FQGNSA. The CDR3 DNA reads TGTGCCAGCAGCCCGGTGCGAGGGGTGGTAGAGGAAAAACTGTTTTTT. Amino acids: CASSPVRGVVEEKLFF.

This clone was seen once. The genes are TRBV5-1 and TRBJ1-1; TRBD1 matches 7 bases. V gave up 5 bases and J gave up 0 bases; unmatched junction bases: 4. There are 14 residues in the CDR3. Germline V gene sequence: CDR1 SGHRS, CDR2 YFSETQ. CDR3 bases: TGCGCCAGCAGGCCGGGACAGATGAACACTGAAGCTTTCTTT. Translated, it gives CASRPGQMNTEAFF.

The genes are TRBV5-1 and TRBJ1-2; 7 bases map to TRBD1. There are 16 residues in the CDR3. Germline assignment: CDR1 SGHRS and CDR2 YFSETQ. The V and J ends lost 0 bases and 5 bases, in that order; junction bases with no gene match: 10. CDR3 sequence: CASSLAGTVDPYGYTF. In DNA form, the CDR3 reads TGCGCCAGCAGCTTGGCCGGGACAGTGGACCCTTATGGCTACACCTTC.

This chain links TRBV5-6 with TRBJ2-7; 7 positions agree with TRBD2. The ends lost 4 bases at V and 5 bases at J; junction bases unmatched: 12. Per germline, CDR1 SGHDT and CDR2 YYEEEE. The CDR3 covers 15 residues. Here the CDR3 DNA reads TGTGCCAGCAGCCCCCTGGGACTATCCGCGCACGAGCAGTACTTC. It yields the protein CASSPLGLSAHEQYF.

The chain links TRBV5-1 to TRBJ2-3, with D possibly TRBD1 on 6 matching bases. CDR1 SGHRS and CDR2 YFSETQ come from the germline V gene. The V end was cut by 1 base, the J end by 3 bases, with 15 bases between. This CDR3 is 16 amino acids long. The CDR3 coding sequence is TGCGCCAGCAGCTTGACCCCGGGACAACCTACAGATACGCAGTATTTT. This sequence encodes CASSLTPGQPTDTQYF.

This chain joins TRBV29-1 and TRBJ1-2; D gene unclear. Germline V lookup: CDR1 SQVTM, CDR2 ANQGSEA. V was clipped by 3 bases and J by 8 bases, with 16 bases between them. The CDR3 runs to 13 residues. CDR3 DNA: TGCAGCGTTGACCTATCGGGTGTGGGAGGCTACACCTTC. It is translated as CSVDLSGVGGYTF.

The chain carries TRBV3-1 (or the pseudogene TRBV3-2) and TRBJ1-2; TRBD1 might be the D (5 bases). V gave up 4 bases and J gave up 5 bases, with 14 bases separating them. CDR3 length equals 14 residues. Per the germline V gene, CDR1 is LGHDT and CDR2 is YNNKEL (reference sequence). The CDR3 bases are TGTGCCAGCAGCCCTCCCGGGACGAATTATGGCTACACCTTC. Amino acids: CASSPPGTNYGYTF.

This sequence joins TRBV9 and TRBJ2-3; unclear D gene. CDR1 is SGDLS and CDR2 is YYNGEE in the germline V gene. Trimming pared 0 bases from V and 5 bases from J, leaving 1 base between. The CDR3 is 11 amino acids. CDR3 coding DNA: TGTGCCAGCAGCGTAGGAGATACGCAGTATTTT. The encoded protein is CASSVGDTQYF.

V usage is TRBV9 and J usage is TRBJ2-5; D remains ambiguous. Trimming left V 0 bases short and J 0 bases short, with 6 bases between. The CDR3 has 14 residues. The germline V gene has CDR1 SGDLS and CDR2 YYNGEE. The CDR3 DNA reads TGTGCCAGCAGCGTAGCGGCAGACCAAGAGACCCAGTACTTC. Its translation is CASSVAADQETQYF.

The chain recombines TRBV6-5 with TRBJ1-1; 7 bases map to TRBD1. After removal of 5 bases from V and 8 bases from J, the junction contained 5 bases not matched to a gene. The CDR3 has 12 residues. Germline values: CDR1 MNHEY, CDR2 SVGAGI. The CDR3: CASSTGVFEAFF. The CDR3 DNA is TGTGCCAGCAGTACAGGGGTTTTCGAAGCTTTCTTT.

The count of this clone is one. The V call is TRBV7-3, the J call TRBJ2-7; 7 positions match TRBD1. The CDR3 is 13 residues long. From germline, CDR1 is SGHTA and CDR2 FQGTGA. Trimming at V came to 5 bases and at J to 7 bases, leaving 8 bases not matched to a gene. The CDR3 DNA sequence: TGTGCCAGCAGCACGCAGGGGGTAGGGGAGCAGTACTTC. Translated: CASSTQGVGEQYF.

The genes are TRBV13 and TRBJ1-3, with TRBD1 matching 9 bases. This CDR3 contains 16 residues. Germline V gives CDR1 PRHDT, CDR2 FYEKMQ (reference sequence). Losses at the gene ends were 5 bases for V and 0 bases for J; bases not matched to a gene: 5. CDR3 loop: CASSITGGYSGNTIYF. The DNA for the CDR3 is TGTGCCAGCAGCATTACAGGGGGCTACTCTGGAAACACCATATATTTT.

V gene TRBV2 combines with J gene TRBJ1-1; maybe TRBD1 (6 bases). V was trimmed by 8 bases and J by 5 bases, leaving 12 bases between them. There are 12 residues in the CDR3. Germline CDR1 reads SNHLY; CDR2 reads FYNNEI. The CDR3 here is CASQVTGTEAFF. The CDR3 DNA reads TGTGCCAGCCAAGTCACAGGGACTGAAGCTTTCTTT.

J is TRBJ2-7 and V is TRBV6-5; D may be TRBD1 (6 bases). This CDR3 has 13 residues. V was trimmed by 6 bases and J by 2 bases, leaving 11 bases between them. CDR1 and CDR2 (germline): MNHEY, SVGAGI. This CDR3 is CASRTGQAYEQYF. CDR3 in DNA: TGTGCCAGCAGGACAGGACAAGCCTACGAGCAGTACTTC.

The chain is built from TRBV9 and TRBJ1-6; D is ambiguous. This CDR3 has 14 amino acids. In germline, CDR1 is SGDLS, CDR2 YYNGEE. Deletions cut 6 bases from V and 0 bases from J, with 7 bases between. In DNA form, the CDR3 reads TGTGCCAGCAACAGTGGCTCCTATAATTCACCCCTCCACTTT. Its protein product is CASNSGSYNSPLHF.

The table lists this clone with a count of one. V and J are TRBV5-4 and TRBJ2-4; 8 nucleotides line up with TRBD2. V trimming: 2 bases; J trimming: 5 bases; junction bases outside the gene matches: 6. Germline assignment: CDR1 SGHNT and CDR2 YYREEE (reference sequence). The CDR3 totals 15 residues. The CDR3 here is CASSFGGAGENIQYF. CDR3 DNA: TGTGCCAGCAGCTTCGGGGGGGCCGGGGAAAACATTCAGTACTTC.